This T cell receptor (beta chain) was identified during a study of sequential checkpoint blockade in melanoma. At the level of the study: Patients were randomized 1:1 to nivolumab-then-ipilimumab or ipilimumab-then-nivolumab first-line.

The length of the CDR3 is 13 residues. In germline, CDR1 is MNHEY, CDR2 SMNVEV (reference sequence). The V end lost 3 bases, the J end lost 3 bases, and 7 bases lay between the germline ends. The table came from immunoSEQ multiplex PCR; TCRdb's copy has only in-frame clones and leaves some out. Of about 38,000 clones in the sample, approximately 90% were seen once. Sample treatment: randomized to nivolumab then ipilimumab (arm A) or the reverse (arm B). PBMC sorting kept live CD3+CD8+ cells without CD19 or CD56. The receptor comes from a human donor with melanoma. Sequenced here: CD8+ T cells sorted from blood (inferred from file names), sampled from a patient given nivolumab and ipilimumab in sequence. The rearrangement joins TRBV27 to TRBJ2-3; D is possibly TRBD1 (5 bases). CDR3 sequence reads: CASSFRVTDTQYF. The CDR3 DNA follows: TGTGCCAGCAGTTTCAGGGTTACAGATACGCAGTATTTT.